These 26 T cell receptor beta chains share one sample of origin, sequenced in a study of CD8+ T cells in alopecia areata (dated by TCRdb to between 2018 and 2020). The library came from the immunoSEQ multiplex PCR assay. For TCR sequencing, RNA was extracted from every sample and reverse transcribed into cDNA to serve as template. Here the immuneACCESS table is served through TCRdb, limited to in-frame sequences with V and J called. Missing clones are a known gap in these copies; in checked studies unresolved V genes cover under half, and the rest lacks a known reason. Across this sample there are 150,000 or so clones, with 58% seen only once. Of the sample, 16% falls within the top ten clones. Interpreted using the paper, the treatment or condition label stands for: oral pan-JAK inhibitor, 5-10 mg twice daily. This specimen consisted of CD4+ T cells sorted from blood, obtained at approximately week 56, from a patient treated with tofacitinib. These receptors all come from a human donor with alopecia areata.

The rearrangement links TRBV18 to TRBJ2-7; D perhaps matches TRBD1 (5 bases). Germline V lookup: CDR1 KGHSH, CDR2 LQKENI. Trimming took 6 bases from V and 6 from J, leaving 15 bases between them. The CDR3 runs to 13 residues. The DNA for the CDR3 is TGTGCCAGCTCCCTCAGGGAAATCGGCGAGCAGTACTTC. Its translation: CASSLREIGEQYF. Drawing the rest from reference TRBV18 and TRBJ2-7, the complete variable domain is NAGVMQNPRHLVRRRGQEARLRCSPMKGHSHVYWYRQLPEEGLKFMVYLQKENIIDESGMPKERFSAEFPKEGPSILRIQQVVRGDSAAYFCASSLREIGEQYFGPGTRLTVT.

This clone turned up a few times. The genes are TRBV5-1 and TRBJ2-5, with D possibly TRBD2 on 5 matching bases. This CDR3 is 14 amino acids long. V lost 4 bases and J lost 4, with 14 bases in between. Germline CDR1 SGHRS, CDR2 YFSETQ. The CDR3 DNA follows: TGCGCCAGCAGCGTCGGGGAGACGTCAGAGACCCAGTACTTC. This sequence encodes CASSVGETSETQYF. Together with reference TRBV5-1 and TRBJ2-5, the CDR3 gives the full variable domain: KAGVTQTPRYLIKTRGQQVTLSCSPISGHRSVSWYQQTPGQGLQFLFEYFSETQRNKGNFPGRFSGRQFSNSRSEMNVSTLELGDSALYLCASSVGETSETQYFGPGTRLLVL.

The CDR3 protein is CATSRWNTEAFF. CDR3 nucleotides: TGTGCCACCAGTAGATGGAACACTGAAGCTTTCTTT. The genes are TRBV15 and TRBJ1-1, with D uncertain. The V gene's germline CDR1 is LNHNV and CDR2 YYDKDF (reference sequence). The CDR3 extends over 12 amino acids. Trimming shortened V by 6 bases and J by 1 base, and 6 bases separated the two germline ends.

The rearrangement uses TRBV29-1 and TRBJ2-1; perhaps TRBD2 as D (5 bases). Germline V gives CDR1 SQVTM, CDR2 ANQGSEA. This CDR3 contains 13 residues. The V gene lost 4 bases and the J gene lost 3 bases, with 10 bases spanning the gap. The CDR3 DNA follows: TGCAGCGTTGCAGGACTTCACTACAATGAGCAGTTCTTC. Translation gives CSVAGLHYNEQFF.

This rearrangement joins TRBV20-1 to TRBJ1-6; D is undetermined. Germline CDR1 DFQATT, CDR2 SNEGSKA (reference sequence). CDR3 size: 11 residues. The germline V and J ends were trimmed by 5 bases and 7 bases, with 6 bases remaining between them. CDR3 protein: CSAGQNSPLHF. Here the CDR3 DNA reads TGCAGTGCTGGCCAGAATTCACCCCTCCACTTT.

This clone was observed a handful of times. The rearrangement joins TRBV29-1 to TRBJ2-3; D remains unclear. The CDR3 is 13 amino acids. Germline V gives CDR1 SQVTM, CDR2 ANQGSEA. V lost 5 bases, J lost 2 bases, and 11 bases lay in between. The CDR3 sequence: CSVPPGHTDTQYF. In nucleotides, the CDR3 is TGCAGCGTTCCACCGGGCCACACAGATACGCAGTATTTT.

The CDR3, as DNA: TGCGCCAGCAGCACCCAGGCTAACTATGGCTACACCTTC. It specifies CASSTQANYGYTF. V is TRBV5-1 and J is TRBJ1-2; D is undetermined. Germline values: CDR1 SGHRS, CDR2 YFSETQ. The CDR3 has 13 amino acids. The ends were cut back, 4 bases at V and 0 bases at J, with 7 bases in the middle.

The J gene is TRBJ2-5, the V gene TRBV25-1; 9 bases map to TRBD2. CDR1 and CDR2 (germline): MGHDK, SYGVNS. Germline trimming cut 8 bases from V and 4 bases from J; bases unmatched to any gene: 5. The CDR3 is 13 amino acids. CDR3 sequence: CASRGGGRETQYF. The CDR3 DNA reads as TGTGCCAGCCGCGGGGGGGGGCGAGAGACCCAGTACTTC.

This rearrangement joins TRBV4-1 to TRBJ2-5; D is perhaps TRBD2 (6 bases). The V end was cut by 2 bases, the J end by 1 base, with 17 bases between. CDR1 is MGHRA and CDR2 is YSYEKL in the germline V gene. The CDR3 sequence is 17 residues long. CDR3 loop: CASSQLPNGGFQETQYF. CDR3 sequence (DNA): TGCGCCAGCAGCCAATTACCTAATGGGGGGTTCCAAGAGACCCAGTACTTC.

The chain is built from TRBV4-2 and TRBJ2-3, with 9 bases lining up with TRBD2. From germline, CDR1 is LGHNA and CDR2 YNFKEQ. With 1 base clipped from V and 0 bases from J, the junction kept 5 bases outside the gene matches. The CDR3 has 17 residues. CDR3 region: CASSQVASGVSTDTQYF. The CDR3 DNA follows: TGTGCCAGCAGCCAAGTGGCTAGCGGGGTTAGCACAGATACGCAGTATTTT.

The V call is TRBV27, the J call TRBJ2-7; D perhaps matches TRBD1 (6 bases). CDR3 length equals 14 residues. V gave up 2 bases and J gave up 2 bases, with 10 bases separating them. CDR1 and CDR2 (germline): MNHEY, SMNVEV (reference sequence). CDR3 DNA sequence: TGTGCCAGCAGTTTACTCAGGGGCCCCTACGAGCAGTACTTC. Encoded protein: CASSLLRGPYEQYF.

This chain links TRBV4-1 with TRBJ1-5; D remains ambiguous. V lost 3 bases and J lost 3, with 9 bases in between. CDR1 is MGHRA, CDR2 YSYEKL, per germline. This CDR3 comprises 14 residues. DNA for the CDR3: TGCGCCAGCAGCCAGGGGTTCCTCAATCAGCCCCAGCATTTT. Translated: CASSQGFLNQPQHF.

A word on this clone: The sample carries other DNA sequences with the same CDR3. The V call is TRBV30, the J call TRBJ2-2, with TRBD2 matching 8 bases. The V and J ends lost 5 bases and 5 bases, in that order; junction bases with no gene match: 16. CDR3 length: 17 amino acids. The germline CDR1 and CDR2 sequences are GTSNPN and SVGIG (reference sequence). In nucleotides, the CDR3 is TGTGCCTGGTTCCCCCGGCGTCGGGGGGGGCATACCGGGGAGCTGTTTTTT. Protein: CAWFPRRRGGHTGELFF.

The chain couples TRBV27 to TRBJ2-6, with 11 nucleotides matching TRBD2. Germline CDR1 reads MNHEY; CDR2 reads SMNVEV (reference sequence). CDR3 length: 15 amino acids. V dropped 10 bases and J dropped 2; count of bases not matched to a gene: 4. The CDR3 reads CATGLAGPGANVLTF. In nucleotides, the CDR3 is TGTGCCACTGGACTAGCGGGTCCTGGGGCCAACGTCCTGACTTTC.

This clone was observed a handful of times. The rearrangement uses TRBV29-1 and TRBJ1-2; unclear D gene. Germline V gives CDR1 SQVTM, CDR2 ANQGSEA. The CDR3 covers 12 residues. V lost 4 bases and J lost 6, with 12 bases in between. This chain's CDR3 is CSVGDKRHGYTF. In DNA form, the CDR3 reads TGCAGCGTTGGTGACAAAAGACATGGCTACACCTTC.

This chain links TRBV5-1 with TRBJ1-2; D is undetermined. Trimming took off 4 bases at V and 3 bases at J, with 16 bases between the two ends. Germline V CDR1 and CDR2: SGHRS, YFSETQ. This CDR3 has 15 amino acids. This CDR3 is CASSPGLLRDYGYTF. The DNA for the CDR3 is TGCGCCAGCAGCCCTGGCCTTCTTCGGGACTATGGCTACACCTTC.

This clone appeared a few times. This sample includes further DNA sequences coding for the same CDR3. V gene TRBV10-3 combines with J gene TRBJ1-1; possible D gene TRBD1, 5 bases. This CDR3 has 14 amino acids. Germline CDR1 reads ENHRY; CDR2 reads SYGVKD. Trimming removed 2 bases at V and 1 base at J, with 8 bases between. The CDR3: CAISEGQTNTEAFF. In DNA, the CDR3 is TGTGCCATCAGTGAGGGACAAACGAACACTGAAGCTTTCTTT.

This clone was seen once. The rearrangement joins TRBV5-1 to TRBJ2-5, with D possibly matching TRBD2 (6 bases). The CDR3 is 14 residues long. Germline lookup yields CDR1 SGHRS and CDR2 YFSETQ. V was shortened by 0 bases and J by 5 bases, with 11 bases between the two germline ends. The CDR3 loop reads CASSLDLGRETQYF. DNA for the CDR3: TGCGCCAGCAGCTTGGATTTGGGGAGGGAGACCCAGTACTTC.

This clone has just a few counts. This chain links TRBV2 with TRBJ2-3; D possibly corresponds to TRBD1 (6 bases). CDR3 length equals 15 residues. Germline V gene lookup returns CDR1 SNHLY and CDR2 FYNNEI. V shed 8 bases and J shed 3 bases, with 18 bases lying between them. The CDR3 DNA follows: TGTGCCAGCGAGAAGGGGGTTATGGGGACAGATACGCAGTATTTT. It translates to CASEKGVMGTDTQYF.

J is TRBJ2-1 and V is TRBV11-2, with 7 positions matching TRBD1. This CDR3 is built from 15 residues. Germline CDR1 is SGHAT and CDR2 is FQNNGV. J gave up 0 bases and V 5 bases, and 4 bases lay outside the gene matches. CDR3 residues: CASSQTGSSYNEQFF. Here the CDR3 DNA reads TGTGCCAGCAGCCAGACAGGGAGCTCCTACAATGAGCAGTTCTTC.

Only a few counts were recorded for this clone. The rearrangement joins TRBV29-1 to TRBJ2-7; D may correspond to TRBD1 or TRBD2 (6 bases each). The CDR3 covers 14 residues. Deletions cut 4 bases from V and 2 bases from J, with 15 bases between. The germline V gene encodes CDR1 SQVTM and CDR2 ANQGSEA. CDR3 bases: TGCAGCGTTGGAGGGGGGCGGGGAGCCTACGAGCAGTACTTC. Translated: CSVGGGRGAYEQYF.

The V call is TRBV5-6, the J call TRBJ1-2; weak D call: TRBD1 (6 bases). This CDR3 has 15 residues. Germline CDR1 reads SGHDT; CDR2 reads YYEEEE. The V and J ends lost 0 bases and 7 bases respectively, with 16 bases between them. The CDR3 here is CASSLAGRGNGGYTF. The CDR3 DNA reads as TGTGCCAGCAGCTTGGCCGGCAGGGGAAATGGTGGCTACACCTTC.

In its sample, this clone was seen a few times. The rearrangement uses TRBV21-1 and TRBJ2-5; the D segment call TRBD2 is taken from the table without a DNA check. TRBV21-1 is noted as a pseudogene. The CDR3 is 14 residues long. The CDR3 DNA is TGTGCCAGCAGCAAAGTGGGAGGGCTCGCGGCCCAGTACTTC. Amino acids: CASSKVGGLAAQYF.

The J gene is TRBJ2-2, the V gene TRBV29-1; D is ambiguous. The ends were cut back, 3 bases at V and 1 base at J, with 6 bases in the middle. The CDR3 is 13 residues long. Germline V CDR1 and CDR2: SQVTM, ANQGSEA. CDR3 sequence (DNA): TGCAGCGTTGATCAACAGAACACCGGGGAGCTGTTTTTT. The encoded protein is CSVDQQNTGELFF.

This chain joins TRBV5-1 and TRBJ2-7; 10 nucleotides agree with TRBD2. V was clipped by 1 base and J by 0 bases; unmatched bases: 1. Germline CDR1 and CDR2: SGHRS and YFSETQ. There are 15 residues in the CDR3. CDR3 loop: CASSLSSGGSYEQYF. The CDR3 DNA reads as TGCGCCAGCAGCTTGTCTAGCGGGGGCTCCTACGAGCAGTACTTC.

This sequence joins TRBV27 and TRBJ2-3; tentative D call: TRBD2 (6 bases). Looked up from germline, CDR1 is MNHEY and CDR2 is SMNVEV (reference sequence). The CDR3 length is 18 residues. V lost 4 bases and J 0 bases, leaving 20 bases between the germline ends. The CDR3 is CASSSRLLTSKSTDTQYF. The DNA of the CDR3 is TGTGCCAGCAGTTCGAGGTTATTAACTAGCAAGAGCACAGATACGCAGTATTTT.